This TCR beta chain derives from a study of breast tumors, draining lymph nodes, adjacent tissues. Regarding the study as a whole: Tumor repertoires ranked between lymph nodes and nontumor tissue in diversity, with V and J gene preferences. Findings are consistent with lymph node origin and intratumoral expansion of most tumor T cells. Luminal-like breast cancer showed significantly greater tumor-nontumor repertoire similarity than basal-like breast cancer did.

The lymph nodes were axillary draining lymph nodes from breast cancer patients. Notes on this clonotype: What it binds is unknown. This may be a read error: a much more frequent sequence differs by one nucleotide.

TCRdb recomputed calls from the multiplex PCR reads with MiXCR, one row per CDR3 protein. This table has 290,000 or so distinct CDR3 sequences, 30% appearing once. Sequenced sample: axillary lymph node tissue. The TCR comes from a female donor with breast cancer. Some clones in this sample may be carry-over from other donors' samples.

The CDR3 DNA reads TGTGCCAGCAGCTTAGATGGTCTGGCCTCAGGGCAGTACTTC. Encoded protein: CASSLDGLASGQYF. The V call is TRBV11-2, the J call TRBJ2-7; D is undetermined. Looked up from germline, CDR1 is SGHAT and CDR2 is FQNNGV. V lost 0 bases, J lost 9 bases, and 15 bases lay in between. The CDR3 spans 14 residues.